This T cell receptor beta chain was captured in a study of T cells in Graves' hyperthyroidism and ophthalmopathy. Absence of ophthalmopathy progression within 18 months defined stable Graves' hyperthyroidism. These patients, aged 18 to 65, had recently diagnosed hyperthyroidism lasting under 2 months. TCR beta CDR3 regions were amplified from RNA. The HTBI primer set drove a first-round RT-PCR of the TCR CDR3. TCRdb independently ran MiXCR on the multiplex PCR reads; one entry per CDR3 protein. The table has 530,000 or so distinct CDR3 sequences, 40% to 55% seen once. V trimming: 4 bases; J trimming: 8 bases; junction bases outside the gene matches: 16. Germline loops: CDR1 WSHSY, CDR2 SAAADI. This CDR3 is 18 amino acids long.

The sequenced sample consisted of peripheral blood or thyroid tissue (not recorded which). This chain links TRBV10-2 with TRBJ1-6, with 8 bases aligning to TRBD1. This TCR was recovered from a young woman with Graves' hyperthyroidism. DNA for the CDR3: TGCGCCAGCAGTGCTAGAGATCAGGGAGGACAGGGACATTCACCCCTCCACTTT. Protein: CASSARDQGGQGHSPLHF.